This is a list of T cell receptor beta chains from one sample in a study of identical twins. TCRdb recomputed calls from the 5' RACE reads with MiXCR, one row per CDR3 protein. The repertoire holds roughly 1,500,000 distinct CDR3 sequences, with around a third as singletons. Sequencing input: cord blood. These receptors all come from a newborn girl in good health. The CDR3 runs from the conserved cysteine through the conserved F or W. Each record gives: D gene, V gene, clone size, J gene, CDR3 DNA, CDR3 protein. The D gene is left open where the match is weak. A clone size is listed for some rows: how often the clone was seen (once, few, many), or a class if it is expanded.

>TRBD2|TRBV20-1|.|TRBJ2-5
TGCAGTGCTAATATTGGGACTAGCGATCGCAATGAGCAGTACTTC
CSANIGTSDRNEQYF
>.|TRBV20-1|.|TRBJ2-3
TGCAGTGCTAGAGTAAGACTAGTAGATACGCAGTATTTT
CSARVRLVDTQYF
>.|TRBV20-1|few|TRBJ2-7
TGCAGTGCTATGCAGGGCGGCTCCTACGAGCAGTACTTC
CSAMQGGSYEQYF
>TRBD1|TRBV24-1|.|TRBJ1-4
TGTGCCACCAGTTTCACAGGGGGTGGCCAAAAACTGTTTTTT
CATSFTGGGQKLFF
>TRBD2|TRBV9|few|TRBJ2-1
TGTGCCAGCAGTCTCGGGACTAGCGGGCCCCCCTACAATGAGCAGTTCTTC
CASSLGTSGPPYNEQFF
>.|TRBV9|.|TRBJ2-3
TGTGCCAGCAGCGTAGCCCCGGGACTTGCCACAGATACGCAGTATTTT
CASSVAPGLATDTQYF
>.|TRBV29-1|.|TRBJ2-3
TGCAGCGTTGACAGGGGATGGGCCACAGATACGCAGTATTTT
CSVDRGWATDTQYF
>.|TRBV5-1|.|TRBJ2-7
TGCGCCAGCAGCGGCTTTACCTACGAGCAGTACTTC
CASSGFTYEQYF
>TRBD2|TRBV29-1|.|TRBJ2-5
TGCAGCGTTGGCGGGAGGGGACTAGCGGATTTCCAAGAGACCCAGTACTTC
CSVGGRGLADFQETQYF
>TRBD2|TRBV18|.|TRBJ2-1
TGTGCCAGCTCACCAATGGGACTAGCGGGGGCCTACAATGAGCAGTTCTTC
CASSPMGLAGAYNEQFF
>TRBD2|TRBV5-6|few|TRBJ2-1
TGTGCCAGCATTCCCCGTGGCGGGGGGGCCTACAATGAGCAGTTCTTC
CASIPRGGGAYNEQFF
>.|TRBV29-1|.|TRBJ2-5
TGCAGCGTTGAAGACTCCTTGGACAGTTACACTACGGGTGAGCAGTACTTC
CSVEDSLDSYTTGEQYF
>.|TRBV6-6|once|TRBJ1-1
TGTGCCAGCAGTTACTTCGGACCGACCACTGAAGCTTTCTTT
CASSYFGPTTEAFF
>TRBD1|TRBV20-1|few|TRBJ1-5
TGCAGTGCGCTGAAAGATGGGACAGCGAAGGGCAATCAGCCCCAGCATTTT
CSALKDGTAKGNQPQHF
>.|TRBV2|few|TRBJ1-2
TGTGCCAGCAGTGGAGATATCAACTATGGCTACACCTTC
CASSGDINYGYTF
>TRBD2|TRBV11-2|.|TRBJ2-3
TGTGCCAGCAGGCTAGCGGGGGCCTCCTTTAGCACAGATACGCAGTATTTT
CASRLAGASFSTDTQYF
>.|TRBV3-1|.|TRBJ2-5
TGTGCCAGCAGCCAAGAGACGGCCAACCAAGAGACCCAGTACTTC
CASSQETANQETQYF
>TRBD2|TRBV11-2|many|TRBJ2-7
TGTGCCAGCAGCTTAGCTCCCGGGACTAGCGGGGGGCTTAGCTCCTACGAGCAGTACTTC
CASSLAPGTSGGLSSYEQYF
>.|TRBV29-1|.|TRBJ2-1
TGCAGCGTTGGAGGGCGTCTCCTACCCCAAGAGACCCAGTTCTTC
CSVGGRLLPQETQFF
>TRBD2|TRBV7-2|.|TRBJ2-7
TGTGCCAGCAGCTTACCGTCTAGCGGGAGAATCCACGAGCAGTACTTC
CASSLPSSGRIHEQYF
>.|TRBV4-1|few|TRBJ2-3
TGCGCCAGCAGCCATTTAGCGGATTACACAGATACGCAGTATTTT
CASSHLADYTDTQYF
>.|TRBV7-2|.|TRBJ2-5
TGTGCCAGCAGACCCAGGATGTCCCCTCACGAGACCCAGTACTTC
CASRPRMSPHETQYF
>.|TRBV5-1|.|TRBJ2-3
TGCGCCAGCAGCTTAACCCTACAGCGAGGGGATACGCAGTATTTT
CASSLTLQRGDTQYF
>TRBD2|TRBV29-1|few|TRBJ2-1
TGCAGCGTTGAAGTGGGACTAGCGGGGGGAGCGAGGTTCTTC
CSVEVGLAGGARFF
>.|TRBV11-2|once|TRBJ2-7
TGTGCCAGCAGCGATTGGCCCGAGCAGTACTTC
CASSDWPEQYF
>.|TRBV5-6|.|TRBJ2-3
TGTGCCAGCAGCTTTGGGTGTGGTTTACGGGATACGCAGTATTTT
CASSFGCGLRDTQYF
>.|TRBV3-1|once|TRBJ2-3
TGTGCCAGCAGCCAAGGGGCTATACTCCAAGATACGCAGTATTTT
CASSQGAILQDTQYF
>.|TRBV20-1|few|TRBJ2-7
TGCAGTGCTACCCTGGGACCGGGGGTTTACGAGCAGTACTTC
CSATLGPGVYEQYF
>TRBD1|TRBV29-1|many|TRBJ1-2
TGCAGCGTTGACCCGGGACAGGGGGCTCGAGACTATGGCTACACCTTC
CSVDPGQGARDYGYTF
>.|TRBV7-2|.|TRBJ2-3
TGTGCCAGCAGCTTAGGTGGGGTGCAGTATTTT
CASSLGGVQYF
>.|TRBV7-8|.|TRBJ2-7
TGTGCCAGCAGCCCGGGGCTCCCGGGCGAGCAGTACTTC
CASSPGLPGEQYF
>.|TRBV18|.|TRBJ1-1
TGTGCCAGCTCACCACTAGGCTGGATGAACACTGAAGCTTTCTTT
CASSPLGWMNTEAFF
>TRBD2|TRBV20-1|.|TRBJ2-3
TGCAGTGCCCCCTTACTAGCGGGGCGCCTTACAGATACGCAGTATTTT
CSAPLLAGRLTDTQYF
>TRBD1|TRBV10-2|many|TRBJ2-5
TGCGCCAGCAGGTTGGACAGGGAGCAAGAGACCCAGTACTTC
CASRLDREQETQYF
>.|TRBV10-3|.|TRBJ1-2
TGTGCCATCAGTTCGGACCCCTATGGCTACACCTTC
CAISSDPYGYTF
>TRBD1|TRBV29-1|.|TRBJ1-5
TGCAGCGTCGGCGGACAGGGAAGCAATCAGCCCCAGCATTTT
CSVGGQGSNQPQHF
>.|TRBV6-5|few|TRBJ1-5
TGTGCCAGCAGTTCCCGCCCCGACTGGAATAGCAATCAGCCCCAGCATTTT
CASSSRPDWNSNQPQHF
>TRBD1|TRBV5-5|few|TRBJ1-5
TGTGCCAGCAGCTTGCGGGACAGGGTAGATTCTCAGCCCCAGCATTTT
CASSLRDRVDSQPQHF
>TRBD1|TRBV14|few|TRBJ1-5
TGTGCCAGCAGCCCCGAGAGGGGGCGTTTGAGCAATCAGCCCCAGCATTTT
CASSPERGRLSNQPQHF
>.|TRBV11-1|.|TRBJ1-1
TGTGCCAGCAGCTTCGAGATGAACACTGAAGCTTTCTTT
CASSFEMNTEAFF
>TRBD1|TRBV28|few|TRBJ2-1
TGTGCCAGCAGTTCCCCGACAGGGGGGGCATACAATGAGCAGTTCTTC
CASSSPTGGAYNEQFF
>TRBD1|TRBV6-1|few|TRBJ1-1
TGTGCCAGCAGTGAAGGACAGGGGGCGATGGACACTGAAGCTTTCTTT
CASSEGQGAMDTEAFF
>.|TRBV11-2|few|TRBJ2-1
TGTGCCAGCAGCTCGCAGGGTAGCCCCTACAATGAGCAGTTCTTC
CASSSQGSPYNEQFF
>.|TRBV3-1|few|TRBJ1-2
TGTGCCAGCAGCCAAGCACAGGTTAAGGGCTACACCTTC
CASSQAQVKGYTF
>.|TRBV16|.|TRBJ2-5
TGTGCCGGCAGCCTAACGACCCCTTGGGAGCAGTACTTC
CAGSLTTPWEQYF
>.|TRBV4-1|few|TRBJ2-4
TGCGCCAGCAGCCAAGCCCAGGGGGCCAAAAACATTCAGTACTTC
CASSQAQGAKNIQYF
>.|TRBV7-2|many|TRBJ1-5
TGTGCCAGCAGCTTAGACAGGGGCAATCAGCCCCAGCATTTT
CASSLDRGNQPQHF
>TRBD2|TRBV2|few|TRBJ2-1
TGTGCCAGCCCGACTAGCGGGGAGGCTAGTGAGCAGTTCTTC
CASPTSGEASEQFF
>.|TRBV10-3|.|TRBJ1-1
TGTGCCATCAGTGGGTCTAGCAACACTGAAGCTTTCTTT
CAISGSSNTEAFF
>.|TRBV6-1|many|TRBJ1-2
TGTGCCAGCAGTGAACTGACCTATCCAAGGGGCTACACCTTC
CASSELTYPRGYTF
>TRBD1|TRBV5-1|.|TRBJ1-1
TGCGCCAGCAGCTACAATACGGGACAGGCGAACACTGAAGCTTTCTTT
CASSYNTGQANTEAFF
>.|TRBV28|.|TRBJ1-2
TGTGCCAGCAGTCCGTACCCGGGACCCCATGGCTACACCTTC
CASSPYPGPHGYTF
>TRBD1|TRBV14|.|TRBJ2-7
TGTGCCAACAGCCGAGAATGCCCGGGACAGGGGTGTTACGAGCAGTACTTC
CANSRECPGQGCYEQYF
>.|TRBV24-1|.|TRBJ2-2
TGTGCCACCAGTAGGGCAGAGAACACCGGGGAGCTGTTTTTT
CATSRAENTGELFF
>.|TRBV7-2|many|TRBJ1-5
TGTGCCAGCAGCTTAGCGGCAGTTAATAGCAATCAGCCCCAGCATTTT
CASSLAAVNSNQPQHF